The 3 T cell receptor beta chains below all came from one sample that was sequenced in a study of blood T cell repertoires in COVID-19. Method: immunoSEQ multiplex PCR; TCRdb's copy keeps in-frame clones and lacks some. The sample has about 200,000 clones; over 70% are singletons. The source material was peripheral blood. These receptors were collected from a woman in her 70s with acute or convalescent COVID-19.

The rearrangement joins TRBV15 to TRBJ2-3; the D gene is possibly TRBD2 (7 bases). Germline V gives CDR1 LNHNV, CDR2 YYDKDF (reference sequence). V was trimmed by 1 base and J by 3 bases, leaving 11 bases between them. This CDR3 region has 15 residues. The DNA for the CDR3 is TGTGCCACCAGCAGAGTGGGGGGGCGGACAGATACGCAGTATTTT. Its protein product is CATSRVGGRTDTQYF.

The CDR3 coding sequence is TGTGCCAGCAGCTTTCGGCAGGGCCTCAGCTCTGGGGCCAACGTCCTGACTTTC. This gives the protein CASSFRQGLSSGANVLTF. The V gene is TRBV7-9, the J gene TRBJ2-6, with D possibly being TRBD1 (5 bases). Germline CDR1 is SEHNR and CDR2 is FQNEAQ (reference sequence). This CDR3 contains 18 residues. Deletions cut 3 bases from V and 0 bases from J, with 15 bases between.

The chain combines TRBV5-1 with TRBJ1-1; 7 bases line up with TRBD1. V lost 6 bases, J lost 4 bases, and 6 bases stayed unmatched. CDR3 length: 13 residues. Germline CDR1 SGHRS, CDR2 YFSETQ. The CDR3, as DNA: TGCGCCAGCACCAGGGGGGCTGGCACTGAAGCTTTCTTT. Translation: CASTRGAGTEAFF.